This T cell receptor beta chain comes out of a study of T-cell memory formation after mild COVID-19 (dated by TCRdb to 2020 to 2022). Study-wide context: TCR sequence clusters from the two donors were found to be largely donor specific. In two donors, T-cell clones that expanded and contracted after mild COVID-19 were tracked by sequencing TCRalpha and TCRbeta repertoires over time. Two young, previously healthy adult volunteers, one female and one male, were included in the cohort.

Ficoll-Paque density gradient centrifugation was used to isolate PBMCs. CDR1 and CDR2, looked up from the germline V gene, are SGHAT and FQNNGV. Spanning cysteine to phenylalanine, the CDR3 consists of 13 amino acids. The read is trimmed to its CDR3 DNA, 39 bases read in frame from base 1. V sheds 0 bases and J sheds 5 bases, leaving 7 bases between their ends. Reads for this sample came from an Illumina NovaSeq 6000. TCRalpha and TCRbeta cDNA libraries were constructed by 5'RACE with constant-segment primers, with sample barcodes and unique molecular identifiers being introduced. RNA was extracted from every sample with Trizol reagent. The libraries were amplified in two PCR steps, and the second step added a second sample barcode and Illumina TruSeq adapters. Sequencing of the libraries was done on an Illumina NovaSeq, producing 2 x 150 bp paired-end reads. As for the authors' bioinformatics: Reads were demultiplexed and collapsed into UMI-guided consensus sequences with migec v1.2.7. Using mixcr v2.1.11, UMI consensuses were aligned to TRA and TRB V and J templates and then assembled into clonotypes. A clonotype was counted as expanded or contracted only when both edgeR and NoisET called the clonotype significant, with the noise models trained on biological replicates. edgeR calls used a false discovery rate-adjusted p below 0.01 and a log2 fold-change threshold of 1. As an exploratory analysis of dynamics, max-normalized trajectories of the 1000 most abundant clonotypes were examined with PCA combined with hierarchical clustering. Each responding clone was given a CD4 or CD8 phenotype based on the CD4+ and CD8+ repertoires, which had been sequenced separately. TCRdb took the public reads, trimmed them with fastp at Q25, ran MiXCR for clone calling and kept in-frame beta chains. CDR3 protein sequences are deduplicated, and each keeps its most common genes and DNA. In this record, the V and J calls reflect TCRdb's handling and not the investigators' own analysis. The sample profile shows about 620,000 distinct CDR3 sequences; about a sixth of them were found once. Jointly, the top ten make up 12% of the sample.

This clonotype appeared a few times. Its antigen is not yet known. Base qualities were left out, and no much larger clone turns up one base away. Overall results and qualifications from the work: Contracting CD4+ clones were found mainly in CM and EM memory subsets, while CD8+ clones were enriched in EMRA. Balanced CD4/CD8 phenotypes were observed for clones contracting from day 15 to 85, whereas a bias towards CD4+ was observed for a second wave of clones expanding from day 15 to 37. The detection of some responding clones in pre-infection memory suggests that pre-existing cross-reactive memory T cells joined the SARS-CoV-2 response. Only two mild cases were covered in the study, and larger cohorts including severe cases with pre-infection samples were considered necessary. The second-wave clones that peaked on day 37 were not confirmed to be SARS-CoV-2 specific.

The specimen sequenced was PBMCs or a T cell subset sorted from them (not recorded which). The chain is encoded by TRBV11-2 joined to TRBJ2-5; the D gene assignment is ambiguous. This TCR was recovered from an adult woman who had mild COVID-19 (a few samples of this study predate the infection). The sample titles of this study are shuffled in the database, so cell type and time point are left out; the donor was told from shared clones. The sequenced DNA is TGTGCCAGCAGCTTAGATCAAGGGGAGACCCAGTACTTC. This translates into CASSLDQGETQYF. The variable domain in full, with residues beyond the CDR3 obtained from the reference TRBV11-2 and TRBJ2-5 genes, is EAGVAQSPRYKIIEKRQSVAFWCNPISGHATLYWYQQILGQGPKLLIQFQNNGVVDDSQLPKDRFSAERLKGVDSTLKIQPAKLEDSAVYLCASSLDQGETQYFGPGTRLLVL.